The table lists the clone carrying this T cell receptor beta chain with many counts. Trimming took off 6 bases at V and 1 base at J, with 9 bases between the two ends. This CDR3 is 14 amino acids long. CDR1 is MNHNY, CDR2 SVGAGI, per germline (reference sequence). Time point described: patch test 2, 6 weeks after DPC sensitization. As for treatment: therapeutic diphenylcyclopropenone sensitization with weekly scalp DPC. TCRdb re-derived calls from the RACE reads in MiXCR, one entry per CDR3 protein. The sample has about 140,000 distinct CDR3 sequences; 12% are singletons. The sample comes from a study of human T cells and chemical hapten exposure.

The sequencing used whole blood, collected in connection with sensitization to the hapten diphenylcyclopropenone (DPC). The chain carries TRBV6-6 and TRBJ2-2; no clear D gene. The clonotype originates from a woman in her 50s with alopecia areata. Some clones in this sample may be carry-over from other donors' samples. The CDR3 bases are TGTGCCAGCAGCCCAAGCGTGAACACCGGGGAGCTGTTTTTT. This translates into CASSPSVNTGELFF.